This TCR beta chain was retrieved from a study of blood T cells in healthy people across ages (dated by TCRdb to 2013 to 2016). A note on the overall study: In model experiments, template switching captured about one uniquely barcoded TCR beta cDNA molecule for every two T cells. The donors were split into four age groups: young (average about 16 years), middle-aged (nearly 40), aged (roughly 65) and long-lived (approximately 89). Donors of different ages were randomly distributed across sequencing lanes to avoid experimental bias. Using the same blood draw, the study looked at two additional independent replicas of 1 million unique cDNA reads for two donors, one aged 18 to 30 and the other aged 80 or older. The study measured age-related changes in TCR beta repertoire diversity using deep sequencing normalized with unique cDNA molecular identifiers.

As concerns this clonotype: The clone's antigen remains unknown. No base-level quality is on record; no much larger clone is a single base apart.

Systemically healthy Caucasian individuals from Russia, 39 in total and aged about 6 to 100 years, were included as donors. Approximately 10 milliliters of peripheral blood were collected from each donor into EDTA-treated Vacutainer tubes. Ficoll-Paque density-gradient centrifugation was used to isolate PBMCs, with at least 6.5 million per sample. Total RNA was extracted from PBMCs with Trizol reagent, with at least 6 micrograms obtained per sample. For every donor, flow cytometry on a PBMC aliquot measured the percentage of naive CD45RAhigh/CD27high T cells. Here is what the overall study found, with its caveats: Since profiling was done on bulk unsorted PBMCs, naive and antigen-experienced compartments could not be conclusively compared. As age increased, observed TCR beta diversity per million T cells dropped in a roughly linear way, and a significant reduction was already evident by age around 41. The long-lived group showed more naive CD4+ T cells, fewer expanded clones and increased TCR diversity than the aged group, suggesting age selection. Because the CMV infection status of the donors was unknown, age-related changes in expanded clonotypes may potentially have been confounded. There was a strong correlation between observed TCR beta diversity and the percentage of naive T cells measured by flow cytometry. Estimates of total diversity based on one million sequenced T cells were regarded as lower bounds and as underestimates.

V loses 3 bases, J loses 1 base, and the germline ends lie 7 bases apart. The germline V gene sets CDR1 to MDHEN and CDR2 to SYDVKM. Its CDR3 holds 14 amino acids, cysteine through phenylalanine. The kept DNA is CDR3 alone, 42 bases in frame from the first base. To prepare the library, 5' RACE was applied. The instrument was an Illumina HiSeq 2500. A second PCR of about 6 to 12 cycles was performed with a sample-barcoded 5' primer and a J-beta primer mix. Each TCR beta cDNA molecule received a unique molecular identifier from a template-switch 5' adaptor carrying 12 random nucleotides. Each sample yielded at least 2.5 million CDR3-containing paired-end reads. All of the RNA was converted into first-strand cDNA using the Mint cDNA synthesis kit, with a TRBC-specific oligonucleotide serving as the primer. Following uracil-DNA glycosylase treatment, all cDNA underwent a first 18-cycle PCR with the universal primers M1SS and BC2_uni_R. As for the authors' bioinformatics: Each sample was normalized by randomly selecting 1 million high-quality reads, each carrying a distinct molecular identifier. Instead of being binned into consensus sequences, reads with shared molecular identifiers were discarded. MiTCR, with a Q25 quality threshold and the strictest error-elimination algorithm, was used for CDR3 identification, clonotype clustering and error correction. A nonparametric unseen species model with Euler transformation was used to estimate a lower bound on total TCR beta diversity. The raw public data were reprocessed by TCRdb itself: fastp quality trimming at Q25, MiXCR clonotype calling, in-frame beta chains only. All rows with the same CDR3 protein become a single entry with the most common DNA and genes. Here the V and J calls rest on TCRdb's processing, not on the authors' analysis. This sample comprises around 1.5 million distinct CDR3 sequences, around 59% of them detected only once. The top ten clonotypes cover more than 6% of the sample.

The receptor's source is a man younger than 30 in good health. The sample taken for sequencing was blood. The chain employs TRBV28 and TRBJ2-1, with no confidently assigned D gene. The nucleotides are TGTGCCAGCAGTTTGTCAATATCCTACAATGAGCAGTTCTTC. Its translation is CASSLSISYNEQFF.